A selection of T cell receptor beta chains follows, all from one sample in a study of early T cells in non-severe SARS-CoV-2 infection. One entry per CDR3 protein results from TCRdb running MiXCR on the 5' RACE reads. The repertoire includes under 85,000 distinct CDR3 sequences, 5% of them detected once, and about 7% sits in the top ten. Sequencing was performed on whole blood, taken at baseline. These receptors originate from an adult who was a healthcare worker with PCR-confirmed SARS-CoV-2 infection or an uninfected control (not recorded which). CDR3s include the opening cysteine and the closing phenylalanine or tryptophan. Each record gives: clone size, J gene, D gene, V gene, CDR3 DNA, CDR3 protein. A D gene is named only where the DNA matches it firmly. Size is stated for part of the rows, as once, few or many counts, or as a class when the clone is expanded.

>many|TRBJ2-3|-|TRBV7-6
TGTGCCAGCAGCAGCTACACAGATACGCAGTATTTT
CASSSYTDTQYF
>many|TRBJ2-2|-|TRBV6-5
TGTGCCAGCAGGCTACAACCCGCAGCTAACACCGGGGAGCTGTTTTTT
CASRLQPAANTGELFF
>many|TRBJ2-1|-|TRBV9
TGTGCCAGCAGCTTTTTCTCCGGGCCGGACGCTGAGCAGTTCTTC
CASSFFSGPDAEQFF
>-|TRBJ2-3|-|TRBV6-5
TGTGCCAGCGCGGAACCGGGGGAGAGAGATACGCAGTATTTT
CASAEPGERDTQYF
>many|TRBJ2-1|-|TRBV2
TGTGCCAGCAGTGGGTCACCTAATGAGCAGTTCTTC
CASSGSPNEQFF
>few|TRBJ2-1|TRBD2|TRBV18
TGTGCCAGCTCCAGTAGCGGGGATTACAATGAGCAGTTCTTC
CASSSSGDYNEQFF
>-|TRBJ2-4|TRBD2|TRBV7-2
TGTGCCAGCAGCTTACGCTCTAGCGGGTCTTCATACTTC
CASSLRSSGSSYF
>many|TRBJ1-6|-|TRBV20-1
TGCAGTGCTAGAGACGGGGGAATTTTCAATTCACCCCTCCACTTT
CSARDGGIFNSPLHF
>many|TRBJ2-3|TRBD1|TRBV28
TGTGCCACCTCCCGACAGGGAACCCCCACAGATACGCAGTATTTT
CATSRQGTPTDTQYF
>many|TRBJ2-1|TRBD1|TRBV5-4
TGTGCCAGCAGCTTGGAGGGGGCAGGAGAGCAGTTCTTC
CASSLEGAGEQFF
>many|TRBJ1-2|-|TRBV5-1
TGCGCCAGCAGCTTGGGCAGGGCTGGCTACACCTTC
CASSLGRAGYTF
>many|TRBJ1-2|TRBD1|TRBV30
TGTGCCTGGACCACAACGGGACAGGAGACTAACTATGGCTACACCTTC
CAWTTTGQETNYGYTF